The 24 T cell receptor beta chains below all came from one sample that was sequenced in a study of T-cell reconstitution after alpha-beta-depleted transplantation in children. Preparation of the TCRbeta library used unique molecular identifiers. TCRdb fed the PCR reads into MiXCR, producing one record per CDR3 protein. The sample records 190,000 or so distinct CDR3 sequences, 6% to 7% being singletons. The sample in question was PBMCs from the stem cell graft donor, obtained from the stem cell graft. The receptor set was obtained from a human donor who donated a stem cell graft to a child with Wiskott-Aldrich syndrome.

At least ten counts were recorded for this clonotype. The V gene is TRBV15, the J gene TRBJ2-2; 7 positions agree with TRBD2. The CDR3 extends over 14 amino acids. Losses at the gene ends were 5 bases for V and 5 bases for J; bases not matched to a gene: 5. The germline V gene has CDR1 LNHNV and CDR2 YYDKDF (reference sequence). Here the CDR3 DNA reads TGTGCCACCAGCCGGGGGAGGGAGACCGGGGAGCTGTTTTTT. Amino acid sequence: CATSRGRETGELFF.

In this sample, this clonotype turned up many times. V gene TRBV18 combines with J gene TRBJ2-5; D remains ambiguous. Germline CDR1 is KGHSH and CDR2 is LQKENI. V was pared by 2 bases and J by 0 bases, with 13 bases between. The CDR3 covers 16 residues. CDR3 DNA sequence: TGTGCCAGCTCACCAGACTCTAGTGACTACCAAGAGACCCAGTACTTC. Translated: CASSPDSSDYQETQYF.

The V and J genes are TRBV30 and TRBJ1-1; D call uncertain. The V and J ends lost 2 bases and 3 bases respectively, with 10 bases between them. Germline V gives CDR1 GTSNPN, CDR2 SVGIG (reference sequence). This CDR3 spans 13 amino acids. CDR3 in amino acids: CAWSIQGYTEAFF. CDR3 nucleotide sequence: TGTGCCTGGAGTATCCAAGGGTACACTGAAGCTTTCTTT.

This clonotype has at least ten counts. The CDR3 DNA reads TGTGCCAGCAGAGTATACCCGGGACTCCCTTCATACGAGCAGTACTTC. Its translation is CASRVYPGLPSYEQYF. This chain links TRBV6-5 with TRBJ2-7, with D perhaps TRBD2 (6 bases). Germline assignment: CDR1 MNHEY and CDR2 SVGAGI. Trimming stripped 6 bases from V and 4 bases from J, with 22 bases between. The CDR3 is 16 residues long.

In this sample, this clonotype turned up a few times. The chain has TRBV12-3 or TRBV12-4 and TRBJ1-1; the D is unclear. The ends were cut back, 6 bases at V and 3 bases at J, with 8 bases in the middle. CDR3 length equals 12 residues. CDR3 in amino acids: CASSHRDTEAFF. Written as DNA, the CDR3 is TGTGCCAGCAGCCATCGGGACACTGAAGCTTTCTTT.

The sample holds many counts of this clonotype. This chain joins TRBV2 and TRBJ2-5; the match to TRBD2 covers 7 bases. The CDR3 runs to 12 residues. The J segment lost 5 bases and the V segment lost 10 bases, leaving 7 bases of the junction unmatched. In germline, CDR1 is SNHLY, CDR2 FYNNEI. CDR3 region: CATSGGVETQYF. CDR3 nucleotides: TGTGCCACCTCGGGGGGTGTTGAGACCCAGTACTTC.

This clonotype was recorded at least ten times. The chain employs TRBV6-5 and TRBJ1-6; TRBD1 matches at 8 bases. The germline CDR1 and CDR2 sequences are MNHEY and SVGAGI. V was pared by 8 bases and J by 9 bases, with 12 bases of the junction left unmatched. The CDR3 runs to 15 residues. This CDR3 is CASGDRGPGGSPLHF. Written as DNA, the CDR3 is TGTGCCAGCGGCGACAGGGGTCCTGGCGGTTCACCCCTCCACTTT.

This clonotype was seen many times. CDR3 sequence reads: CSASSPNTYEQYF. The CDR3 region has the DNA TGCAGTGCTAGCTCTCCGAACACCTACGAGCAGTACTTC. V usage is TRBV20-1 and J usage is TRBJ2-7; D gene ambiguous. The V gene lost 3 bases and the J gene lost 2 bases, with 11 bases spanning the gap. CDR3 length equals 13 residues. Germline V gives CDR1 DFQATT, CDR2 SNEGSKA (reference sequence).

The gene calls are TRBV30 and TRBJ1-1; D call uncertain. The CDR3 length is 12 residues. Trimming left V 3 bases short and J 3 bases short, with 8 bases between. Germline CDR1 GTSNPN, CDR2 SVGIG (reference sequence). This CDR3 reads CAWRVQDTEAFF. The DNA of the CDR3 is TGTGCCTGGAGGGTGCAGGACACTGAAGCTTTCTTT.

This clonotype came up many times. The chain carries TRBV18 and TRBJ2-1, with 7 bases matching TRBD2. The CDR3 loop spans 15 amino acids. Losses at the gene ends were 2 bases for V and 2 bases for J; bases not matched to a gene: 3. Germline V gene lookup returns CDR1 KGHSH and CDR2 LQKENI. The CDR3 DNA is TGTGCCAGCTCACCAAAAGCGGGAACCTACAATGAGCAGTTCTTC. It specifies CASSPKAGTYNEQFF.

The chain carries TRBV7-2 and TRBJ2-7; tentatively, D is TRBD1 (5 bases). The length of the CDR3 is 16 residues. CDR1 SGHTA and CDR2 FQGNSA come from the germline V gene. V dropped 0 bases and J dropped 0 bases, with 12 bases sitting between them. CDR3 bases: TGTGCCAGCAGCTTAGCGCCAGGGCGAAGCTCCTACGAGCAGTACTTC. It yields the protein CASSLAPGRSSYEQYF. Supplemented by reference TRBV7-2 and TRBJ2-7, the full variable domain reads GAGVSQSPSNKVTEKGKDVELRCDPISGHTALYWYRQSLGQGLEFLIYFQGNSAPDKSGLPSDRFSAERTGGSVSTLTIQRTQQEDSAVYLCASSLAPGRSSYEQYFGPGTRLTVT.

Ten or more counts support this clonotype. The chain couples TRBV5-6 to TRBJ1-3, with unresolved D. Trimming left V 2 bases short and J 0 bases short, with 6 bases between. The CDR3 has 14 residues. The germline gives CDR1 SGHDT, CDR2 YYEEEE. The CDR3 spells CASSFLSSGNTIYF. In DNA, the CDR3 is TGTGCCAGCAGCTTCCTGAGCTCTGGAAACACCATATATTTT.

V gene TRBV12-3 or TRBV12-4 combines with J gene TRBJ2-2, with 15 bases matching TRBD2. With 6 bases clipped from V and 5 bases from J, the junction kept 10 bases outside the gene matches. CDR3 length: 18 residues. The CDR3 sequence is CASRGGLAGGSQTGELFF. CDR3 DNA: TGTGCCAGCAGAGGGGGACTAGCGGGAGGTTCGCAGACCGGGGAGCTGTTTTTT.

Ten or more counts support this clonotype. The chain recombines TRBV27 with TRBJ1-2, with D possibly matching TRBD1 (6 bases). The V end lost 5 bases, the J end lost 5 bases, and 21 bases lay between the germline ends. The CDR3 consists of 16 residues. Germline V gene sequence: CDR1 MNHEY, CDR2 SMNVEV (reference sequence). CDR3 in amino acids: CASSPKKIGGYYGYTF. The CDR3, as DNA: TGTGCCAGCAGTCCGAAGAAGATCGGGGGCTATTATGGCTACACCTTC.

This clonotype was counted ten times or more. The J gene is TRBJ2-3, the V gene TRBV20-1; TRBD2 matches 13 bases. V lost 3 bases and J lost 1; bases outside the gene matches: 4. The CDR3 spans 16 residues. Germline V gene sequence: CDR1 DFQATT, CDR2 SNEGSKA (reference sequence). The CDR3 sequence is CSASPGLAGGTDTQYF. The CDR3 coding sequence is TGCAGTGCTAGTCCCGGACTAGCGGGAGGCACAGATACGCAGTATTTT.

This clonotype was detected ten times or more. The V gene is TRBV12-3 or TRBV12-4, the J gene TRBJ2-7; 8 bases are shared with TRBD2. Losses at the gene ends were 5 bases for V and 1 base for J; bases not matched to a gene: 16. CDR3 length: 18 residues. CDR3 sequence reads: CASSTTLFGLAASYEQYF. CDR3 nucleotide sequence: TGTGCCAGCAGTACCACCCTTTTTGGACTAGCCGCATCCTACGAGCAGTACTTC.

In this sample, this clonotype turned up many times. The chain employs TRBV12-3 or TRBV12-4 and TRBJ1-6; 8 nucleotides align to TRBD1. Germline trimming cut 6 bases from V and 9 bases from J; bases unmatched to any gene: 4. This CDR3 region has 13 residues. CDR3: CASRTGGSSPLHF. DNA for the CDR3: TGTGCCAGCAGAACAGGGGGGAGTTCACCCCTCCACTTT.

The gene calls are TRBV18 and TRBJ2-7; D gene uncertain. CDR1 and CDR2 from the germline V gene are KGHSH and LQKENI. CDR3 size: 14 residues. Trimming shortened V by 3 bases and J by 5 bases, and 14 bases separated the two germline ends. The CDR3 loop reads CASSPADPPNEQYF. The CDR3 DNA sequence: TGTGCCAGCTCACCCGCGGATCCCCCCAACGAGCAGTACTTC.

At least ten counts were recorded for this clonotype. The CDR3 DNA is TGTGCCAGCAGCTTAACCCTAGCGGGGTTCACAGATACGCAGTATTTT. Translated, it gives CASSLTLAGFTDTQYF. This chain connects TRBV7-2 to TRBJ2-3, with 9 bases matching TRBD2. Unmatched junction bases numbered 5, after V lost 2 bases and J lost 2 bases. The germline gives CDR1 SGHTA, CDR2 FQGNSA. The CDR3 spans 16 residues.

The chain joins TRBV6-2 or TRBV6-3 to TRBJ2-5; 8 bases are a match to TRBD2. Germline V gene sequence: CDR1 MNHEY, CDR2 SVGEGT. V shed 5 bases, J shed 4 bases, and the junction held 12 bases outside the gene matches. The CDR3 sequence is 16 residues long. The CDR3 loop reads CASSELTSVTIETQYF. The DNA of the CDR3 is TGTGCCAGCAGTGAATTGACTAGCGTGACTATAGAGACCCAGTACTTC.

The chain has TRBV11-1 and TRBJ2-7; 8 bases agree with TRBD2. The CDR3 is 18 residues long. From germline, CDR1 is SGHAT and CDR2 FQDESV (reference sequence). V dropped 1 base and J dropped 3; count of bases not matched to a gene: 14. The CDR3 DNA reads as TGTGCCAGCAGCTTAGTGTCCAGCGGGAGACGTTCCTTCTACGAGCAGTACTTC. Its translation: CASSLVSSGRRSFYEQYF. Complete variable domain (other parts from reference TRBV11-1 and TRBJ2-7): EAEVAQSPRYKITEKSQAVAFWCDPISGHATLYWYRQILGQGPELLVQFQDESVVDDSQLPKDRFSAERLKGVDSTLKIQPAELGDSAMYLCASSLVSSGRRSFYEQYFGPGTRLTVT.

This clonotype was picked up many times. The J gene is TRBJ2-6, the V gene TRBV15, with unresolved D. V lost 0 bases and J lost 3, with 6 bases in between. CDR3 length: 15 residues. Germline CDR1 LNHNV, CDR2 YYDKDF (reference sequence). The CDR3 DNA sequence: TGTGCCACCAGCAGAGATCTGAGTGGGGCCAACGTCCTGACTTTC. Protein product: CATSRDLSGANVLTF.

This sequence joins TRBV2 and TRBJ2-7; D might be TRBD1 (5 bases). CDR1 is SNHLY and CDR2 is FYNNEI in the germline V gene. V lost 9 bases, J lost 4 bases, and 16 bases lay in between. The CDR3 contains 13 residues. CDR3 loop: CASGRQKAYEQYF. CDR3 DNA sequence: TGTGCCAGTGGGCGACAGAAAGCTTACGAGCAGTACTTC.

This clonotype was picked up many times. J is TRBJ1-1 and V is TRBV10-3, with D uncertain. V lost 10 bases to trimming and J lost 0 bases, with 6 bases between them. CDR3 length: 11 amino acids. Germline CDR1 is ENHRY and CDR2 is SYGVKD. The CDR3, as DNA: TGTGCCACCGTTTTGAACACTGAAGCTTTCTTT. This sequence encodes CATVLNTEAFF.